The T cell receptor (beta chain) under discussion was sequenced for a study of Graves' ophthalmopathy and Graves' hyperthyroidism. Investigators amplified TCR beta CDR3 regions from RNA transcripts. HTBI primers served in a first-round RT-PCR, which a second-round multiplex PCR followed. Each CDR3 protein is one row after TCRdb ran MiXCR on the multiplex PCR reads. The data show almost 750,000 distinct CDR3 sequences, 40% seen once. With a duration under 3 months, ophthalmopathy in the donors showed moderate-to-severe activity, CAS ≥3 and NOSPECS ≥4. Germline lookup yields CDR1 LNHNV and CDR2 YYDKDF (reference sequence). The length of the CDR3 is 15 residues. The ends were cut back, 10 bases at V and 2 bases at J, with 20 bases in the middle.

The chain carries TRBV15 and TRBJ1-2; TRBD1 might be the D (6 bases). The receptor comes from an adult man with Graves' ophthalmopathy. The sequencing sample was made of peripheral blood. The CDR3 is CASTRGDTANYGYTF. The CDR3 nucleotides are TGTGCCAGCACAAGGGGGGACACTGCAAACTATGGCTACACCTTC.